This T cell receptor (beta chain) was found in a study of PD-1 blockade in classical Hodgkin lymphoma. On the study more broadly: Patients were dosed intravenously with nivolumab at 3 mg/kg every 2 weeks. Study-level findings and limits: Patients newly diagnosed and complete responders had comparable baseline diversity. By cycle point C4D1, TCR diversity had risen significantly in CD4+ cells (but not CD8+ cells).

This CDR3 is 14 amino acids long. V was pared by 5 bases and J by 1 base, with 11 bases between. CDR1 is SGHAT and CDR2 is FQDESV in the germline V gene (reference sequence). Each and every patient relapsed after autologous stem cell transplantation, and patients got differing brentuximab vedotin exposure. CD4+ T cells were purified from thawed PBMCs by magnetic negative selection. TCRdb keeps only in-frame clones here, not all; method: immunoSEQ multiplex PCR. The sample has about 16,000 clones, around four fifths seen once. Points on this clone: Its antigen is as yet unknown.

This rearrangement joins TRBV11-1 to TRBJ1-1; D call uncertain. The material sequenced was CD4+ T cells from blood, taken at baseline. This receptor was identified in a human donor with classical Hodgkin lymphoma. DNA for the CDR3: TGTGCCAGCAGCCCCGGGAACGGGAACACTGAAGCTTTCTTT. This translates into CASSPGNGNTEAFF.